This is a list of T cell receptor beta chains from one sample in a study of beta chain features in type 1 diabetes. Libraries were prepared by immunoSEQ multiplex PCR; TCRdb keeps only in-frame clonotypes and omits some of them. The sample lists around 430,000 clones; roughly 30% were seen once. Sequenced material: naive CD4+ T cells from blood. All receptors derive from a young man in good health. The CDR3 runs from the conserved cysteine through the conserved F or W. D genes are given only for firm matches. Clone size, where shown, is once, few, many, or a class for clones that have expanded.

size: few
V: TRBV15
J: TRBJ2-1
D: TRBD2
DNA: TGTGCCACCAGCAGAGACCTAGCGGCATCGGGCAATGAGCAGTTCTTC
CDR3: CATSRDLAASGNEQFF

size: few
V: TRBV29-1
J: TRBJ2-4
D: TRBD2
DNA: TGCAGCGCCGGGGAGGGCATGAACATTCAGTACTTC
CDR3: CSAGEGMNIQYF

size: .
V: TRBV20-1
J: TRBJ2-3
D: .
DNA: TGCAGTGTCGGGAGCGCAGATACGCAGTATTTT
CDR3: CSVGSADTQYF

size: .
V: TRBV30
J: TRBJ2-7
D: TRBD1
DNA: TGTGCCGGGCTGAGAGGGACAGGTACTACCTACGAGCAGTACTTC
CDR3: CAGLRGTGTTYEQYF

size: once
V: TRBV28
J: TRBJ2-7
D: .
DNA: TGTGCCAGCGCTACCACAGGGAAGGTTCGCCACGAGCAGTACTTC
CDR3: CASATTGKVRHEQYF

size: .
V: TRBV2
J: TRBJ2-1
D: .
DNA: TGTGCCAGCGGAGGAGCTGTAAGCTCCTACAATGAGCAGTTCTTC
CDR3: CASGGAVSSYNEQFF

size: .
V: TRBV30
J: TRBJ2-3
D: .
DNA: TGTGCCTGGACGGGGAAGGGCTCTAGCACAGATACGCAGTATTTT
CDR3: CAWTGKGSSTDTQYF

size: few
V: TRBV7-9
J: TRBJ2-1
D: .
DNA: TGTGCCAGCAGCTTTGTTGGCTACAATGAGCAGTTCTTC
CDR3: CASSFVGYNEQFF

size: few
V: TRBV29-1
J: TRBJ2-2
D: TRBD2
DNA: TGCAGCGTTGGGACTAGCGGAAACACCGGGGAGCTGTTTTTT
CDR3: CSVGTSGNTGELFF

size: few
V: TRBV10-3
J: TRBJ2-1
D: TRBD2
DNA: TGTGCCATCAGGGGGACTAGCGCTGTTGAGCAGTTCTTC
CDR3: CAIRGTSAVEQFF

size: few
V: TRBV25-1
J: TRBJ1-3
D: .
DNA: TGTGCCACCTCTGTGAGTACTGGAAACACCATATATTTT
CDR3: CATSVSTGNTIYF

size: .
V: TRBV30
J: TRBJ1-1
D: .
DNA: TGTGCCTGCTCCGGACAGCCGGGGGGAGCTTTCTTT
CDR3: CACSGQPGGAFF

size: few
V: TRBV15
J: TRBJ2-5
D: .
DNA: TGTGCCACCAGCAGAGAGAGTCAGGGATACGAGACCCAGTACTTC
CDR3: CATSRESQGYETQYF

size: .
V: TRBV10-3
J: TRBJ2-1
D: .
DNA: TGTGCCATCAGCCCTTCTACGGGAAACTCCTACAATGAGCAGTTCTTC
CDR3: CAISPSTGNSYNEQFF

size: .
V: TRBV30
J: TRBJ2-3
D: TRBD2
DNA: TGTGCCTGGAGTGTCCTGGCGGGAGCGACAGATACGCAGTATTTT
CDR3: CAWSVLAGATDTQYF

size: .
V: TRBV30
J: TRBJ2-7
D: TRBD1
DNA: TGTGCCTGGAGTACCGGGACAGGAGCCTACGAGCAGTACTTC
CDR3: CAWSTGTGAYEQYF

size: once
V: TRBV11-2
J: TRBJ2-7
D: TRBD2
DNA: TGTGCCAGCAGCTTAGATCGGGCTAGCGGGATCCCCTACGAGCAGTACTTC
CDR3: CASSLDRASGIPYEQYF

size: few
V: TRBV9
J: TRBJ2-1
D: .
DNA: TGTGCCAGCAGCGGGGGACCGCTAGACAGGAGGCTCTTC
CDR3: CASSGGPLDRRLF

size: .
V: TRBV9
J: TRBJ2-2
D: TRBD1
DNA: TGTGCCAGCACCAAAACAGGGGCCGGGGAGCTGTTTTTT
CDR3: CASTKTGAGELFF

size: few
V: TRBV7-2
J: TRBJ2-3
D: TRBD2
DNA: TGTGCCAGCAGCTTAGCATTTGCTAGCGGCCGCACAGATACGCAGTATTTT
CDR3: CASSLAFASGRTDTQYF

size: .
V: TRBV7-9
J: TRBJ2-3
D: TRBD2
DNA: TGTGCCAGCAGCCCATTCTTAGCGGGAGACACAGATACGCAGTATTTT
CDR3: CASSPFLAGDTDTQYF

size: .
V: TRBV7-2
J: TRBJ1-1
D: TRBD1
DNA: TGTGCCAGCAGCCTTGGGACAGGGAATTTGAACACTGAAGCTTTCTTT
CDR3: CASSLGTGNLNTEAFF

size: .
V: TRBV10-3
J: TRBJ1-4
D: TRBD1
DNA: TGTGCCATCAGTGTGACAGGGCCGGGAACTAATGAAAAACTGTTTTTT
CDR3: CAISVTGPGTNEKLFF

size: few
V: TRBV20-1
J: TRBJ2-5
D: .
DNA: TGCAGTGTCACGGACTGGGAGACCCAGTACTTC
CDR3: CSVTDWETQYF

size: .
V: TRBV7-9
J: TRBJ1-3
D: TRBD1
DNA: TGTGCCAGCAGCGATCACCGGGACAGCTCTGGAAACACCATATATTTT
CDR3: CASSDHRDSSGNTIYF

size: .
V: TRBV9
J: TRBJ2-1
D: .
DNA: TGTGCCAGCAGCACAGACGGGGCGCAGTTCTTC
CDR3: CASSTDGAQFF

size: .
V: TRBV2
J: TRBJ1-4
D: .
DNA: TGTGCCAGCAGGTGGCAGGTTAATGAAAAACTGTTTTTT
CDR3: CASRWQVNEKLFF

size: few
V: TRBV6-6
J: TRBJ2-3
D: .
DNA: TGTGCCAGCAGTTACTCAGGGTTTCCCACAGATACGCAGTATTTT
CDR3: CASSYSGFPTDTQYF

size: few
V: TRBV9
J: TRBJ2-1
D: TRBD1
DNA: TGTGCCAGCAGCGCCGGGACAGGGGCTTACAATGAGCAGTTCTTC
CDR3: CASSAGTGAYNEQFF

size: few
V: TRBV29-1
J: TRBJ1-5
D: .
DNA: TGCAGCGTTGAGGACGCCTCGGGGGGTCCCCAGCATTTT
CDR3: CSVEDASGGPQHF

size: few
V: TRBV5-1
J: TRBJ2-1
D: .
DNA: TGCGCCAGCAGCTTGGCGGGGCCGGGCGGCTCCTACAATGAGCAGTTCTTC
CDR3: CASSLAGPGGSYNEQFF

size: .
V: TRBV6-5
J: TRBJ2-5
D: .
DNA: TGTGCCAGCACCCCCGGGGGCTCGGCCCAGTACTTC
CDR3: CASTPGGSAQYF

size: few
V: TRBV9
J: TRBJ2-1
D: TRBD2
DNA: TGTGCCAGCAGTCCGAGCGGGAGGGTCTACAATGAGCAGTTCTTC
CDR3: CASSPSGRVYNEQFF

size: .
V: TRBV30
J: TRBJ1-5
D: .
DNA: TGTGCCTGGAGTACCCAGGGGATGAGGCCCCAGCATTTT
CDR3: CAWSTQGMRPQHF

size: .
V: TRBV5-1
J: TRBJ2-5
D: .
DNA: TGCGCCAGCAGCTTCGAGGATCTTATAGAGACCCAGTACTTC
CDR3: CASSFEDLIETQYF

size: .
V: TRBV25-1
J: TRBJ1-2
D: .
DNA: TGTGCCAGCAGTGAATCGATGGCCACGTTCACACATGGCTACACCTTC
CDR3: CASSESMATFTHGYTF

size: .
V: TRBV5-1
J: TRBJ1-2
D: .
DNA: TGCGCCAGCAGCATGGTAGGCTATGGCTACACCTTC
CDR3: CASSMVGYGYTF

size: few
V: TRBV7-9
J: TRBJ2-4
D: TRBD1
DNA: TGTGCCAGCAGCCCTGACAGGGGAGAAAAAAACATTCAGTACTTC
CDR3: CASSPDRGEKNIQYF

size: .
V: TRBV9
J: TRBJ2-1
D: .
DNA: TGTGCCAGCAGCCCCCGCCCGGACTCCTACAATGAGCAGTTCTTC
CDR3: CASSPRPDSYNEQFF

size: few
V: TRBV12-5
J: TRBJ2-2
D: TRBD2
DNA: TGTGCTAGTGGGCTAGCGGGCACCGGGGAGCTGTTTTTT
CDR3: CASGLAGTGELFF

size: .
V: TRBV5-4
J: TRBJ2-5
D: .
DNA: TGTGCCAGCAGCTTGGGCTTGAAGGGCCAGTACTTC
CDR3: CASSLGLKGQYF

size: few
V: TRBV29-1
J: TRBJ2-3
D: .
DNA: TGCAGCGTTGGGGTAGGAGCCACAGATACGCAGTATTTT
CDR3: CSVGVGATDTQYF

size: once
V: TRBV7-9
J: TRBJ1-1
D: .
DNA: TGTGCAAGCAGCTTAAAGAACACTGAAGCTTTCTTT
CDR3: CASSLKNTEAFF

size: .
V: TRBV4-2
J: TRBJ2-1
D: TRBD2
DNA: TGTGCCAGCAGCCAAGATCCGGCTAGCGGCTACAATGAGCAGTTCTTC
CDR3: CASSQDPASGYNEQFF

size: .
V: TRBV29-1
J: TRBJ2-5
D: .
DNA: TGCAGCGTTCGACGACAGGCTGATCCGACACAAGAGACCCAGTACTTC
CDR3: CSVRRQADPTQETQYF

size: few
V: TRBV5-1
J: TRBJ2-7
D: TRBD1
DNA: TGCGCCAGCAGCTTCGGGACAGGAGCGAACGAGCAGTACTTC
CDR3: CASSFGTGANEQYF

size: once
V: TRBV7-9
J: TRBJ2-1
D: TRBD2
DNA: TGTGCCAGCAGCTTAGACGTACTAGCGGGAGGACTTGAGCAGTTCTTC
CDR3: CASSLDVLAGGLEQFF